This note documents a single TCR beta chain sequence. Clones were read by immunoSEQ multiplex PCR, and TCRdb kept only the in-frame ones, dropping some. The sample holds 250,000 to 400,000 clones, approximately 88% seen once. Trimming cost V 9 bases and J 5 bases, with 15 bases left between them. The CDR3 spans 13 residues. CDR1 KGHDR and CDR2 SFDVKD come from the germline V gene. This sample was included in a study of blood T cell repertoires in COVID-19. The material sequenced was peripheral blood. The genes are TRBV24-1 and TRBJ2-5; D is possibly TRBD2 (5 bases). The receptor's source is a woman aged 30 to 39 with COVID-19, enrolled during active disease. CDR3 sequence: CATQAASRETQYF. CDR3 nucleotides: TGTGCCACCCAGGCCGCTAGCCGGGAGACCCAGTACTTC.